The 27 T cell receptor beta chains reported below all come from one sample, sequenced in a study of cytomegalovirus exposure and HLA in healthy donors. A multiplex PCR was run with 60 Vbeta primers and 13 Jbeta primers. Assay: immunoSEQ multiplex PCR; the TCRdb copy retains only in-frame clones and omits some. The sample lists about 90,000 clones, 70% to 80% occurring once. Sample: PBMCs. These receptor sequences come from a woman between 55 and 75 years old in good health and CMV-seropositive.

CDR3 protein: CASSLLGHHIPNNQPQHF. For the CDR3, the DNA is TGTGCCAGCAGTTTATTGGGACACCATATCCCCAACAATCAGCCCCAGCATTTT. The rearrangement joins TRBV27 to TRBJ1-5; possible D gene TRBD1, 6 bases. Trimming cost V 1 base and J 3 bases, with 19 bases left between them. CDR3 length equals 18 residues. The germline gives CDR1 MNHEY, CDR2 SMNVEV (reference sequence).

For the CDR3, the DNA is TGTGCCAGCAGCTCTAGCAGTGGCGGGGAGCAGTTCTTC. This translates into CASSSSSGGEQFF. V is TRBV7-3 and J is TRBJ2-1; weak D call: TRBD2 (5 bases). V shed 4 bases and J shed 10 bases, with 14 bases lying between them. The CDR3 spans 13 residues. Germline values: CDR1 SGHTA, CDR2 FQGTGA.

The table lists this clone with a few counts. This chain links TRBV29-1 with TRBJ2-7, with a weak D call TRBD2 (5 bases). The CDR3 is 12 residues long. Trimming left V 5 bases short and J 2 bases short, with 10 bases between. CDR1 is SQVTM and CDR2 is ANQGSEA in the germline V gene. For the CDR3, the DNA is TGCAGCGTTATACTAGGACCCTACGAGCAGTACTTC. This encodes CSVILGPYEQYF.

The V gene is TRBV29-1, the J gene TRBJ1-1; 7 bases map to TRBD1. Germline CDR1 and CDR2: SQVTM and ANQGSEA. J gave up 4 bases and V 4 bases, and 9 bases lay outside the gene matches. This CDR3 spans 14 amino acids. The CDR3 sequence is CSVVGTEGGTEAFF. CDR3 nucleotides: TGCAGCGTTGTCGGGACAGAGGGAGGCACTGAAGCTTTCTTT. Based on the CDR3 plus reference TRBV29-1 and TRBJ1-1, the full variable domain is SAVISQKPSRDICQRGTSLTIQCQVDSQVTMMFWYRQQPGQSLTLIATANQGSEATYESGFVIDKFPISRPNLTFSTLTVSNMSPEDSSIYLCSVVGTEGGTEAFFGQGTRLTVV.

This chain links TRBV2 with TRBJ2-2; 9 bases are a match to TRBD2. CDR1 is SNHLY, CDR2 FYNNEI, per germline. V trimming: 9 bases; J trimming: 0 bases; junction bases outside the gene matches: 8. This CDR3 has 16 residues. CDR3 nucleotide sequence: TGTGCCAGTGAAAGTATAGCGGGAGCGAACACCGGGGAGCTGTTTTTT. This codes for CASESIAGANTGELFF.

The count of this clone is one. CDR3 loop: CASSLVPGGHNQPQHF. CDR3 coding DNA: TGTGCCAGCAGCTTGGTGCCAGGCGGACACAATCAGCCCCAGCATTTT. This rearrangement joins TRBV5-5 to TRBJ1-5; TRBD1 is a possible D gene (5 bases). CDR1 and CDR2 from the germline V gene are SGHKS and YYEKEE (reference sequence). The CDR3 contains 16 residues. V dropped 0 bases and J dropped 3 bases, with 13 bases sitting between them.

The gene calls are TRBV5-5 and TRBJ1-4, with TRBD1 as a possible D gene (5 bases). V shed 4 bases and J shed 11 bases, with 15 bases lying between them. Germline loops: CDR1 SGHKS, CDR2 YYEKEE (reference sequence). The CDR3 has 13 residues. The DNA for the CDR3 is TGTGCCAGCAGCCGCCGGGGGGTCGATAAACTGTTTTTT. The encoded protein is CASSRRGVDKLFF.

The rearrangement joins TRBV10-3 to TRBJ2-7; 8 bases agree with TRBD2. Germline CDR1 and CDR2: ENHRY and SYGVKD. This CDR3 has 15 residues. Trimming at V came to 5 bases and at J to 0 bases, leaving 6 bases not matched to a gene. This CDR3 is CAISPAGGYSYEQYF. For the CDR3, the DNA is TGTGCCATCAGTCCCGCGGGGGGATACTCCTACGAGCAGTACTTC.

The chain uses TRBV7-2 and TRBJ2-5, with D perhaps matching TRBD1 (5 bases). The J call may not be correct, given that the DNA end is closer to TRBJ2-7. The CDR3 extends over 14 amino acids. The germline gives CDR1 SGHTA, CDR2 FQGNSA. The CDR3 spells CASSLRGLTYEQYF. As DNA, the CDR3 is TGTGCCAGCAGCTTAAGGGGTCTTACCTACGAGCAGTACTTC.

This clone was seen only once. The V call is TRBV7-9, the J call TRBJ1-2; D is perhaps TRBD1 (5 bases). This CDR3 region has 14 residues. Germline lookup yields CDR1 SEHNR and CDR2 FQNEAQ (reference sequence). V lost 2 bases to trimming and J lost 7 bases, with 14 bases between them. The CDR3 region has the DNA TGTGCCAGCAGCTTAAAGGTGGGGGGTATTGGCTACACCTTC. The encoded protein is CASSLKVGGIGYTF.

This clone is a singleton in its sample. This chain uses TRBV15 with TRBJ1-5; 8 bases align to TRBD1. Trimming at V came to 0 bases and at J to 6 bases, leaving 4 bases not matched to a gene. This CDR3 is 15 amino acids long. The V gene's germline CDR1 is LNHNV and CDR2 YYDKDF (reference sequence). As DNA, the CDR3 is TGTGCCACCAGCAGAGATGGGGACAGGTTTCAGCCCCAGCATTTT. This gives the protein CATSRDGDRFQPQHF.

The sample holds a few counts of this clone. J is TRBJ1-2 and V is TRBV5-6; 7 bases align to TRBD1. Germline V gives CDR1 SGHDT, CDR2 YYEEEE. The CDR3 is 17 amino acids. V shed 3 bases and J 4 bases; nucleotides not matched to a gene: 15. The CDR3 DNA reads TGTGCCAGCAGCTCGGAAACCGGGACAGAAAACTTCTATGGCTACACCTTC. Protein: CASSSETGTENFYGYTF.

The CDR3 spells CASRDHSANEKLFF. The CDR3 coding sequence is TGTGCCAGCAGAGATCACTCGGCTAATGAAAAACTGTTTTTT. The rearrangement joins TRBV28 to TRBJ1-4; D call uncertain. Germline CDR1 reads MDHEN; CDR2 reads SYDVKM. This CDR3 region has 14 residues. Trimming stripped 6 bases from V and 3 bases from J, with 11 bases between.

The chain carries TRBV20-1 and TRBJ2-1; no definite D call. V lost 4 bases, J lost 6 bases, and 4 bases lay in between. CDR3 length: 10 residues. Germline-derived CDR1 and CDR2 are DFQATT and SNEGSKA (reference sequence). CDR3 DNA sequence: TGCAGTGCTAAGCGCAATGAGCAGTTCTTC. This sequence encodes CSAKRNEQFF.

The chain is built from TRBV30 and TRBJ1-4; TRBD1 might be the D (5 bases). Germline V gives CDR1 GTSNPN, CDR2 SVGIG (reference sequence). CDR3 length: 12 residues. The germline V and J ends were trimmed by 7 bases and 5 bases, with 11 bases remaining between them. CDR3 nucleotides: TGTGCCTTGCTCCGGGGGAATGAAAAACTGTTTTTT. Protein: CALLRGNEKLFF.

This rearrangement joins TRBV9 to TRBJ2-7, with 12 bases aligning to TRBD2. Germline V gene sequence: CDR1 SGDLS, CDR2 YYNGEE. CDR3 length: 13 amino acids. V shed 4 bases and J 12 bases; nucleotides not matched to a gene: 8. The CDR3 loop is CASSSGLAGRPYF. The DNA of the CDR3 is TGTGCCAGCAGCTCGGGACTAGCGGGCCGGCCGTACTTC.

The rearrangement joins TRBV19 to TRBJ2-1, with 10 bases aligning to TRBD2. The CDR3 spans 15 residues. V trimming: 7 bases; J trimming: 8 bases; junction bases outside the gene matches: 11. CDR1 is LNHDA and CDR2 is SQIVND in the germline V gene (reference sequence). The CDR3 loop is CASTAGSGRIDEQFF. The CDR3 DNA sequence: TGTGCCAGTACCGCCGGTAGCGGGAGGATCGATGAGCAGTTCTTC.

This clone showed up just a few times. The chain uses TRBV11-2 and TRBJ2-7; D is unclear. Per the germline V gene, CDR1 is SGHAT and CDR2 is FQNNGV. V was cut by 8 bases and J by 2 bases, with 10 bases left in between. The CDR3 has 12 residues. The CDR3 here is CASRFSPYEQYF. CDR3 bases: TGTGCCAGCCGGTTCTCCCCCTACGAGCAGTACTTC.

This chain uses TRBV9 with TRBJ1-5; no reliable D call. The germline gives CDR1 SGDLS, CDR2 YYNGEE. This CDR3 is 15 amino acids long. Trimming stripped 0 bases from V and 9 bases from J, with 16 bases between. The CDR3 DNA sequence: TGTGCCAGCAGCGTAGGAGACTCCCGAGATTGGCCCCAGCATTTT. Translating it yields CASSVGDSRDWPQHF.

As for this clone: This sequence is one base from a far larger clone and is likely a read error. This chain links TRBV11-2 with TRBJ1-1; D unresolved. The CDR3 consists of 12 residues. The germline CDR1 and CDR2 sequences are SGHAT and FQNNGV. Trimming left V 6 bases short and J 2 bases short, with 7 bases between. DNA of the CDR3: TGTGCCAGCAGATACAGTAACACTGAAGCTTTCTTT. This translates into CASRYSNTEAFF.

The genes are TRBV10-3 and TRBJ2-2; the D is unclear. Germline assignment: CDR1 ENHRY and CDR2 SYGVKD. Trimming shortened V by 8 bases and J by 5 bases, and 9 bases separated the two germline ends. The CDR3 loop spans 12 amino acids. The DNA of the CDR3 is TGTGCCATCTTCCCAGGAACCGGGGAGCTGTTTTTT. Translating gives CAIFPGTGELFF.

This chain joins TRBV4-1 and TRBJ2-1; 8 nucleotides line up with TRBD1. This CDR3 comprises 16 residues. Germline lookup yields CDR1 MGHRA and CDR2 YSYEKL. The V and J ends lost 0 bases and 9 bases, in that order; junction bases with no gene match: 10. The CDR3 sequence: CASSQDLRGRLGEQFF. The CDR3 nucleotides are TGCGCCAGCAGCCAAGATCTCAGGGGGCGCCTCGGTGAGCAGTTCTTC.

The rearrangement links TRBV11-2 to TRBJ2-7, with D perhaps matching TRBD1 (6 bases). In germline, CDR1 is SGHAT, CDR2 FQNNGV. V gave up 0 bases and J gave up 3 bases, with 6 bases separating them. The CDR3 runs to 13 residues. Here the CDR3 DNA reads TGTGCCAGCAGCTTAGAAGGGGGCTACGAGCAGTACTTC. It specifies CASSLEGGYEQYF.

The rearrangement uses TRBV5-6 and TRBJ2-2; 7 positions match TRBD1. CDR1 is SGHDT and CDR2 is YYEEEE in the germline V gene. The CDR3 loop spans 16 amino acids. J lost 5 bases, V lost 3 bases, and 10 bases had no gene match. This CDR3 is CASSSRGGLRTGELFF. In DNA, the CDR3 is TGTGCCAGCAGCTCGAGAGGGGGCCTGAGAACCGGGGAGCTGTTTTTT.

The chain recombines TRBV27 with TRBJ2-5, with 7 bases that match TRBD2. The J call is doubtful: the DNA matches TRBJ2-7 better. CDR3 length equals 12 residues. Germline assignment: CDR1 MNHEY and CDR2 SMNVEV (reference sequence). The CDR3 DNA follows: TGTGCCAGCAGTTGGGGGGGGAGCGAGCAGTACTTC. Translation gives CASSWGGSEQYF.

The rearrangement joins TRBV5-1 to TRBJ2-7; TRBD1 aligns across 9 bases. CDR3 length equals 13 residues. Germline V lookup: CDR1 SGHRS, CDR2 YFSETQ. V lost 5 bases to trimming and J lost 3 bases; unmatched junction nucleotides: 3. CDR3 region: CASRPGQGYEQYF. CDR3 DNA: TGCGCCAGCAGACCGGGACAGGGCTACGAGCAGTACTTC.

This chain uses TRBV18 with TRBJ2-3; D is possibly TRBD2 (5 bases). The V gene's germline CDR1 is KGHSH and CDR2 LQKENI. Trimming took off 5 bases at V and 2 bases at J, with 14 bases between the two ends. The CDR3 length is 15 residues. CDR3 coding DNA: TGTGCCAGCTCATCTCTATCTAGCCCCACAGATACGCAGTATTTT. Its protein is CASSSLSSPTDTQYF. The whole variable domain, filled in from reference TRBV18 and TRBJ2-3, reads NAGVMQNPRHLVRRRGQEARLRCSPMKGHSHVYWYRQLPEEGLKFMVYLQKENIIDESGMPKERFSAEFPKEGPSILRIQQVVRGDSAAYFCASSSLSSPTDTQYFGPGTRLTVL.